One sample yielded the 27 T cell receptor beta chains listed below, sequenced in a study of monozygotic twins with inflammatory bowel disease. TCRdb reprocessed the 5' RACE reads and reports one entry per CDR3 protein, with no DNA. The sample's table shows about 330,000 distinct CDR3 sequences. The specimen sequenced was blood. Receptors originate from a human donor with ulcerative colitis or Crohn's disease, or a healthy co-twin of an affected twin (not recorded which).

J is TRBJ2-3 and V is TRBV5-1; TCRdb proposes TRBD2, but this gene call is untestable without DNA. The CDR3 spans 16 residues. The germline CDR1 and CDR2 sequences are SGHRS and YFSETQ. The CDR3 sequence is CASSLLAGGPGDTQYF.

The rearrangement uses TRBV7-9 and TRBJ2-3; TCRdb gives TRBD1 as the D gene, but with no DNA this cannot be confirmed. The germline CDR1 and CDR2 sequences are SEHNR and FQNEAQ (reference sequence). The CDR3 spans 15 residues. CDR3 sequence: CASSPLTVSTDTQYF.

The chain employs TRBV28 and TRBJ2-1. The germline V gene encodes CDR1 MDHEN and CDR2 SYDVKM. CDR3 size: 13 residues. The CDR3 protein is CACWARSYNEQFF.

The chain is built from TRBV3-1 and TRBJ2-4; TCRdb's D call of TRBD2 is untestable without DNA. The CDR3 runs 19 residues. Germline V gene data show CDR1 as LGHDT and CDR2 as YNNKEL (reference sequence). CDR3 protein: CASSLGLAGGTSIKNIQYF.

This chain links TRBV4-1 with TRBJ1-3; no DNA is available, so the TRBD1 call from TCRdb remains unchecked. CDR1 MGHRA and CDR2 YSYEKL come from the germline V gene. This CDR3 comprises 17 residues. The CDR3 loop reads CASSQSSDTLSGNTIYF.

This chain joins TRBV28 and TRBJ2-3; TCRdb lists TRBD2, though no DNA is available to test this call. Germline V lookup: CDR1 MDHEN, CDR2 SYDVKM. The CDR3 runs 15 residues. The CDR3: CASRWTSGGAYTQYF. Looking up the rest from reference TRBV28 and TRBJ2-3 gives the full variable domain: DVKVTQSSRYLVKRTGEKVFLECVQDMDHENMFWYRQDPGLGLRLIYFSYDVKMKEKGDIPEGYSVSREKKERFSLILESASTNQTSMYLCASRWTSGGAYTQYFGPGTRLTVL.

This CDR3 is CASSLGPGGIQETQYF. The chain links TRBV7-2 to TRBJ2-5; TCRdb gives TRBD1 as the D gene, but with no DNA this cannot be confirmed. Germline V gene lookup returns CDR1 SGHTA and CDR2 FQGNSA. The CDR3 contains 16 residues. The variable domain in full, completed from reference TRBV7-2 and TRBJ2-5, reads GAGVSQSPSNKVTEKGKDVELRCDPISGHTALYWYRQSLGQGLEFLIYFQGNSAPDKSGLPSDRFSAERTGGSVSTLTIQRTQQEDSAVYLCASSLGPGGIQETQYFGPGTRLLVL.

The chain joins TRBV7-2 to TRBJ1-2; without DNA, the TCRdb call of TRBD1 cannot be checked. CDR3 length: 14 residues. CDR1 and CDR2 from the germline V gene are SGHTA and FQGNSA. The CDR3 loop reads CASSSYRGDYGYTF.

The rearrangement joins TRBV20-1 to TRBJ2-7; TCRdb's D call of TRBD2 is untestable without DNA. The germline gives CDR1 DFQATT, CDR2 SNEGSKA (reference sequence). The CDR3 has 14 amino acids. The CDR3 spells CSAYLLGKAYEQYF.

The chain uses TRBV20-1 and TRBJ1-1; TCRdb reports TRBD1, a call that lacks DNA to check it against. Germline V CDR1 and CDR2: DFQATT, SNEGSKA (reference sequence). The CDR3 sequence is 14 residues long. The CDR3 here is CSALRGQGRPEAFF.

The chain recombines TRBV5-1 with TRBJ1-2; the TRBD1 assignment by TCRdb is unverifiable without DNA. The V gene's germline CDR1 is SGHRS and CDR2 YFSETQ. CDR3 length equals 15 residues. CDR3 sequence reads: CASSVTGESSYGYTF.

The chain combines TRBV12-5 with TRBJ2-2; checking the TCRdb D call of TRBD1 is not possible without DNA. Germline CDR1 LGHNT, CDR2 FRNRAP. This CDR3 has 12 amino acids. The chain's CDR3 is CADTGVTGELFF. Drawing the rest from reference TRBV12-5 and TRBJ2-2, the complete variable domain is DARVTQTPRHKVTEMGQEVTMRCQPILGHNTVFWYRQTMMQGLELLAYFRNRAPLDDSGMPKDRFSAEMPDATLATLKIQPSEPRDSAVYFCADTGVTGELFFGEGSRLTVL.

CDR3 sequence reads: CASRQGLDYTF. The chain carries TRBV28 and TRBJ1-2; TCRdb lists TRBD1, though no DNA is available to test this call. The CDR3 loop spans 11 amino acids. The V gene's germline CDR1 is MDHEN and CDR2 SYDVKM.

This chain uses TRBV5-1 with TRBJ2-5; TCRdb's D call, TRBD2, is unchecked because there is no DNA. The CDR3 extends over 18 amino acids. CDR1 and CDR2 from the germline V gene are SGHRS and YFSETQ. The CDR3 sequence: CASSWRGSREMYQETQYF. The entire variable domain, with the rest obtained from reference TRBV5-1 and TRBJ2-5, is as follows: KAGVTQTPRYLIKTRGQQVTLSCSPISGHRSVSWYQQTPGQGLQFLFEYFSETQRNKGNFPGRFSGRQFSNSRSEMNVSTLELGDSALYLCASSWRGSREMYQETQYFGPGTRLLVL.

This chain joins TRBV7-2 and TRBJ1-2. Germline V lookup: CDR1 SGHTA, CDR2 FQGNSA. The CDR3 covers 15 residues. CDR3: CASSLAAGVNYGYTF.

The chain uses TRBV6-5 and TRBJ1-2; TCRdb calls TRBD1, which cannot be checked without DNA. Per the germline V gene, CDR1 is MNHEY and CDR2 is SVGAGI. The CDR3 covers 14 residues. CDR3: CASSYPGNNYGYTF.

The V gene is TRBV7-2, the J gene TRBJ2-5; TCRdb outputs TRBD2, but without DNA this stays unchecked. Per germline, CDR1 SGHTA and CDR2 FQGNSA. The CDR3 has 16 residues. CDR3 region: CASSFRLAGASETQYF.

The V and J genes are TRBV7-9 and TRBJ1-4. The germline V gene has CDR1 SEHNR and CDR2 FQNEAQ (reference sequence). The CDR3 covers 14 residues. CDR3 in amino acids: CASSDAGTNEKLFF.

The V and J genes are TRBV4-1 and TRBJ1-3. Germline CDR1 reads MGHRA; CDR2 reads YSYEKL. The CDR3 extends over 16 amino acids. CDR3 protein: CASRLYLSWTGNTIYF.

The chain has TRBV3-1 and TRBJ2-2; there is no DNA to check the TCRdb D call of TRBD2. In germline, CDR1 is LGHDT, CDR2 YNNKEL (reference sequence). This CDR3 is built from 16 residues. The CDR3 protein is CASSQQRGLNTGELFF.

V and J are TRBV5-1 and TRBJ2-4; the TRBD2 assignment by TCRdb is unverifiable without DNA. Germline CDR1 is SGHRS and CDR2 is YFSETQ. The CDR3 has 14 residues. The CDR3 loop is CASSTTDYENIQYF.

V and J are TRBV7-9 and TRBJ2-7; TCRdb lists TRBD1, though no DNA is available to test this call. Per germline, CDR1 SEHNR and CDR2 FQNEAQ (reference sequence). The CDR3 has 13 amino acids. The CDR3 loop reads CASSLDRGREQYF.

The chain recombines TRBV28 with TRBJ2-1; the D gene TCRdb calls, TRBD1, cannot be checked with no DNA. The CDR3 sequence is 11 residues long. Germline V gives CDR1 MDHEN, CDR2 SYDVKM. CDR3: CASKEDRRQFF.

CDR3 in amino acids: CASRVFGGHGSRAPTDTQYF. This chain connects TRBV6-2 or TRBV6-3 to TRBJ2-3; the TRBD2 assignment by TCRdb is unverifiable without DNA. The CDR3 runs 20 residues. Germline V gives CDR1 MNHEY, CDR2 SVGEGT.

The chain carries TRBV15 and TRBJ1-1. The CDR3 spans 12 residues. Germline CDR1 is LNHNV and CDR2 is YYDKDF (reference sequence). CDR3 sequence: CATSRDFTEAFF.

This chain links TRBV5-6 with TRBJ2-5; TCRdb picks TRBD1, but there is no DNA to check that call. The CDR3 runs to 15 residues. In germline, CDR1 is SGHDT, CDR2 YYEEEE. CDR3 protein: CASSLASDRQETQYF.

The CDR3 region is CASSFSQIIGANVLTF. The V and J genes are TRBV5-1 and TRBJ2-6. CDR1 and CDR2 (germline): SGHRS, YFSETQ. The CDR3 is made up of 16 amino acids.